This T cell receptor beta chain was identified in a study of PD-1 blockade in classical Hodgkin lymphoma. Profiled with immunoSEQ multiplex PCR; TCRdb holds only in-frame clones, not every one. Of around 99,000 clones in the sample, roughly 79% are singletons; the top ten hold roughly 16%. General observations from the study: Newly diagnosed patients had diversity similar to the baseline diversity of complete responders. Newly diagnosed patients reportedly had lower baseline TCR diversity than healthy donors. Why the repertoires differ is still unclear, perhaps disease activity or prior therapy.

All trial patients relapsed after autologous stem cell transplantation. Points on this clone: What it binds is unknown.

Trimming shortened V by 3 bases and J by 4 bases, and 9 bases separated the two germline ends. This CDR3 region has 14 residues. Germline V CDR1 and CDR2: LNHDA, SQIVND (reference sequence). This clonotype was obtained from a human donor with classical Hodgkin lymphoma. Here the sequenced sample was peripheral blood mononuclear cells (PBMCs), taken before the second cycle of nivolumab. The chain carries TRBV19 and TRBJ2-2; D unclear. In nucleotides, the CDR3 is TGTGCCAGTAGTATCAAGGGTGGCACCGGGGAGCTGTTTTTT. This codes for CASSIKGGTGELFF.